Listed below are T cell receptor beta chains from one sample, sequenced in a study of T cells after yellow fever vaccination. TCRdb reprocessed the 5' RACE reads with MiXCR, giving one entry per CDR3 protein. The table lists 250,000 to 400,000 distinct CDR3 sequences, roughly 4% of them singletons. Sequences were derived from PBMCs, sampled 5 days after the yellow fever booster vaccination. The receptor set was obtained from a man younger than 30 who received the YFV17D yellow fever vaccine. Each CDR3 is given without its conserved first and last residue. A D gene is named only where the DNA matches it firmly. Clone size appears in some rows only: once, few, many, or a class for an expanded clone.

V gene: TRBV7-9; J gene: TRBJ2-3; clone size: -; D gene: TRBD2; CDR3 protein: ASSSPESSGAQSDTQY
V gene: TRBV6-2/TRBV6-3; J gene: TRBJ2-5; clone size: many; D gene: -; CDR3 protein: ASSRGLGQETQY
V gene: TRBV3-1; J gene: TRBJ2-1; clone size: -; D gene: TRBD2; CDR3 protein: ASSPGGTSGGSYYNEQF
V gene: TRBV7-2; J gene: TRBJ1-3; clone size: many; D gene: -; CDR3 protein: ASSPGTATGNTIY
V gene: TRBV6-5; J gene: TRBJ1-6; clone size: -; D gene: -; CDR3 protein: ASSYSPGRAYGYSPLH
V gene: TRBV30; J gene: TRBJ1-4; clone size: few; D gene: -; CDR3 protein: AWSNGQPNEKLF
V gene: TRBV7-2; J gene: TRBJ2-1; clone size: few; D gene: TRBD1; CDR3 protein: ASSLNPWDREQF
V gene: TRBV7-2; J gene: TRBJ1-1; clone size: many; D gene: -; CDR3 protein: ASSPQGNTEAF
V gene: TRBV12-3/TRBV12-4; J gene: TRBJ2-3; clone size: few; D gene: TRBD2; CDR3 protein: ASSPGTSGFTDTQY
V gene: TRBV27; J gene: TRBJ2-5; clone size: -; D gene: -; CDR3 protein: ASSLDLSKTQY
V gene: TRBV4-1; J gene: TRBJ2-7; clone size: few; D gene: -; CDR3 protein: ASSQGMVEGTYEQY